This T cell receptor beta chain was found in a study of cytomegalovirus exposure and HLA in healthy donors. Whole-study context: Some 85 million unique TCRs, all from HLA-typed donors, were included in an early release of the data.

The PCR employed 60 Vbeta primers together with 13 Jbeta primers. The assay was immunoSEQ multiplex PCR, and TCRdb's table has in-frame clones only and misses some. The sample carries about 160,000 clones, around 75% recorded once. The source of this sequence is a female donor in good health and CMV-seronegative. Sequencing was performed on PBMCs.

CDR3 nucleotides: TGTGCCAGCAGTTACTGGCTAGCGGGAGGGTACAATGAGCAGTTCTTC. Translated: CASSYWLAGGYNEQFF. The chain recombines TRBV6-5 with TRBJ2-1; TRBD2 aligns across 12 bases. CDR1 MNHEY and CDR2 SVGAGI come from the germline V gene. This CDR3 is built from 16 residues. The J segment lost 4 bases and the V segment lost 1 base, leaving 2 bases of the junction unmatched.